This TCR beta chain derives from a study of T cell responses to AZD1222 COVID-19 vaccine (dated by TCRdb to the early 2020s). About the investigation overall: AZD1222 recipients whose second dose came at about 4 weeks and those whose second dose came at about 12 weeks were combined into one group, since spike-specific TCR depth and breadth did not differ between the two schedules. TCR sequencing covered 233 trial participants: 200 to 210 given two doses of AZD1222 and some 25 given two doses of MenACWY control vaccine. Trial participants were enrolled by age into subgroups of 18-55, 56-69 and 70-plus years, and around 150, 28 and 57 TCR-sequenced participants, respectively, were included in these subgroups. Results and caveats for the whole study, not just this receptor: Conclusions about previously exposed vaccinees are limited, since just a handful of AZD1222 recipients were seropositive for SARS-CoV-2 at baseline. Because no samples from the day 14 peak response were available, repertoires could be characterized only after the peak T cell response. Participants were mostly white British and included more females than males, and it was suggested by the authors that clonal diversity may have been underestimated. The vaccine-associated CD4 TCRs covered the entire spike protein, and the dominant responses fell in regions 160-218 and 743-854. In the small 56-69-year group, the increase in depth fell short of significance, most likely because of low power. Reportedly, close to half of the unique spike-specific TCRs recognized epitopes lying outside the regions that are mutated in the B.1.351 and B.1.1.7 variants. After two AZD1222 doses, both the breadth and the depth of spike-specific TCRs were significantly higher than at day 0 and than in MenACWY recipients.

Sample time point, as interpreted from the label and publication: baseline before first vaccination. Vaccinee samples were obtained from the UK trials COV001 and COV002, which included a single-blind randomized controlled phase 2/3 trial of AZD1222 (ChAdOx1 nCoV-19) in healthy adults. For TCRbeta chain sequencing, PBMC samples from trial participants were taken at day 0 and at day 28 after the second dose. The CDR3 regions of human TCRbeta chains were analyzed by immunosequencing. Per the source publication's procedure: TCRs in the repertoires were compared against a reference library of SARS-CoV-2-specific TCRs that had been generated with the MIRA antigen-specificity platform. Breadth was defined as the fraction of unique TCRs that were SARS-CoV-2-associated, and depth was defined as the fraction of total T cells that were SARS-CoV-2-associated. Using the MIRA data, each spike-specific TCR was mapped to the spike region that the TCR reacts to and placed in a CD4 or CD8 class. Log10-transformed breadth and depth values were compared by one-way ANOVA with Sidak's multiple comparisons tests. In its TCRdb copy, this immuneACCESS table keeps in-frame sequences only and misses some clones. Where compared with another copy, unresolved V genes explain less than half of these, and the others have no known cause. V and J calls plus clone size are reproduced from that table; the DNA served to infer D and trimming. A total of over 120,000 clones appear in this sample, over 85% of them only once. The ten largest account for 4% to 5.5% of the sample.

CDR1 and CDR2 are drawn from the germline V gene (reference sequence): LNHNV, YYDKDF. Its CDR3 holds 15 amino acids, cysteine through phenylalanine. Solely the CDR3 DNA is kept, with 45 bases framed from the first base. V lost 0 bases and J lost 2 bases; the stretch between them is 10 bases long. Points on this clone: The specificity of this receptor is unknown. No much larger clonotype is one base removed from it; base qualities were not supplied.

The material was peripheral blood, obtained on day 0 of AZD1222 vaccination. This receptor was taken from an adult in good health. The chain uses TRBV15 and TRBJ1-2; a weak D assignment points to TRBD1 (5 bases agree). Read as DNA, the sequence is TGTGCCACCAGCAGAGATCGGAACAGGAACTATGGCTACACCTTC. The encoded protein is CATSRDRNRNYGYTF.